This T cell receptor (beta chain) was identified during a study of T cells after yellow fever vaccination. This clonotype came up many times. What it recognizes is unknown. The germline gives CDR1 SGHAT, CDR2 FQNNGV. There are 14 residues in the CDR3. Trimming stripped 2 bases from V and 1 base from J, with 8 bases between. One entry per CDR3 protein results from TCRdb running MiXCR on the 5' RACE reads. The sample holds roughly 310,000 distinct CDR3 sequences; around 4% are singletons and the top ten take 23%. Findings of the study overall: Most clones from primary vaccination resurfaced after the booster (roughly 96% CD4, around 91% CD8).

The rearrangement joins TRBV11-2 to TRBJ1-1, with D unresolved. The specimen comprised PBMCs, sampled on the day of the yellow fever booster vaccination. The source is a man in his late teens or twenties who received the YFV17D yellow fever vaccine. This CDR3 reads CASSLQNKNTEAFF. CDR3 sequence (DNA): TGTGCCAGCAGCTTACAGAACAAGAACACTGAAGCTTTCTTT.